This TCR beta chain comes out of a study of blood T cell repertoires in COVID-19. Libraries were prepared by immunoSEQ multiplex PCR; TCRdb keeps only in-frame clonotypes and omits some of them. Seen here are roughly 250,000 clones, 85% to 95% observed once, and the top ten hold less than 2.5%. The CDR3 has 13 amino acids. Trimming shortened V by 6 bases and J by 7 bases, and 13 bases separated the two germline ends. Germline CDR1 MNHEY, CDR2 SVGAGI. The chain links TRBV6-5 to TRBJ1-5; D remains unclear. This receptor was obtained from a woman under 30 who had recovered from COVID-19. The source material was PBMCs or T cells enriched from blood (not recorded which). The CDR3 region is CASRTDWNQPQHF. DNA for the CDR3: TGTGCCAGCAGGACCGACTGGAACCAGCCCCAGCATTTT.